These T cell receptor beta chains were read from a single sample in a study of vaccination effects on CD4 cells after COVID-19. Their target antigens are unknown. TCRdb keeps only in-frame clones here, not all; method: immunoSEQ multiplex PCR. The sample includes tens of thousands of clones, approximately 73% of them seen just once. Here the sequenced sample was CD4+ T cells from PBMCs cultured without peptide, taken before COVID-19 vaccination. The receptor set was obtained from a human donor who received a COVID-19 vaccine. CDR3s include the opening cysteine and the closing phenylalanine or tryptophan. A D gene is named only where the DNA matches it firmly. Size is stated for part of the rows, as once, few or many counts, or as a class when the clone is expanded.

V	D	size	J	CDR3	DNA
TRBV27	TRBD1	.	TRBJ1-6	CASSRLDRVNSPLHF	TGTGCCAGCAGTCGGCTGGACAGGGTCAATTCACCCCTCCACTTT
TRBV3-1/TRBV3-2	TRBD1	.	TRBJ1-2	CASSQSAGGYGYTF	TGTGCCAGCAGCCAATCGGCAGGGGGATATGGCTACACCTTC
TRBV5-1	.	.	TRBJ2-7	CASSLTTPYEQYF	TGCGCCAGCAGCTTGACGACTCCCTACGAGCAGTACTTC
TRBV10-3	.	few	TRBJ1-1	CAISEKLGGTEAFF	TGTGCCATCAGTGAGAAATTGGGGGGCACTGAAGCTTTCTTT
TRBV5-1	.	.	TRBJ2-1	CASTSLDPSINEQFF	TGCGCCAGCACCTCCTTGGATCCTAGCATCAATGAGCAGTTCTTC
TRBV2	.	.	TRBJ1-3	CASSRSEGSSGNTIYF	TGTGCCAGCAGCCGCTCAGAGGGGTCGTCTGGAAACACCATATATTTT
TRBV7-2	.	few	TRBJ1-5	CASSFEGNQPQHF	TGTGCCAGCAGCTTTGAGGGCAATCAGCCCCAGCATTTT
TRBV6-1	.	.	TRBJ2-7	CASSDSRNRYEQYF	TGTGCCAGCAGTGATTCACGGAACAGATACGAGCAGTACTTC
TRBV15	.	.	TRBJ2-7	CATSRGSGAIYEQYF	TGTGCCACCAGCAGAGGGTCAGGGGCCATATACGAGCAGTACTTC
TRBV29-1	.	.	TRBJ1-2	CSVAGAGRGYGYTF	TGCAGCGTTGCGGGCGCAGGGCGGGGGTATGGCTACACCTTC
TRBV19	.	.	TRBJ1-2	CASSKDRYGYTF	TGTGCCAGTAGTAAGGACCGCTATGGCTACACCTTC
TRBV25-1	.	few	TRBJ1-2	CASSESWLYSGYTF	TGTGCCAGCAGTGAATCATGGCTTTATAGTGGCTACACCTTC
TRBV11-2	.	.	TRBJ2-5	CASSLVAGEGTQYF	TGTGCCAGCAGCTTAGTAGCAGGGGAGGGGACCCAGTACTTC
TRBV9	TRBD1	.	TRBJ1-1	CASSPVEGNGGQGIMNTEAFF	TGTGCCAGCAGCCCCGTAGAAGGAAATGGGGGACAGGGGATCATGAACACTGAAGCTTTCTTT
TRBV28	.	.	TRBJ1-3	CASSLRGTGNTIYF	TGTGCCAGCAGTTTGAGGGGGACTGGAAACACCATATATTTT
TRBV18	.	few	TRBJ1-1	CASSPGFQGNTEAFF	TGTGCCAGCTCACCGGGCTTTCAGGGGAACACTGAAGCTTTCTTT
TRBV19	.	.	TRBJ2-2	CASSGSPGTNTGELFF	TGTGCCAGTAGCGGGTCACCCGGTACGAACACCGGGGAGCTGTTTTTT